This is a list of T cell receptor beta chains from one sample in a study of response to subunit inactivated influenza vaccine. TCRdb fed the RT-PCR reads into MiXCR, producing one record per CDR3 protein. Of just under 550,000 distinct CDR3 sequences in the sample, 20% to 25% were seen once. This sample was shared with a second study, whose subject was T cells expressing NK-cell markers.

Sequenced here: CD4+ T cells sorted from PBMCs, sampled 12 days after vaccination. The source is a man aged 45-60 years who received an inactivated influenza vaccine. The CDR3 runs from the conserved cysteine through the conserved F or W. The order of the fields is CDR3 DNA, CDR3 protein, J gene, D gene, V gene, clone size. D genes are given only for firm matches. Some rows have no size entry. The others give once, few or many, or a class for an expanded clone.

TGTGCCAGCAGCTTAGGGTCGGGGGATAATTCACCCCTCCACTTT,CASSLGSGDNSPLHF,TRBJ1-6,-,TRBV7-9,-
TGTGCCAGCACCCTCAGTTCGGGACAGGTTTACAATGAGCAGTTCTTC,CASTLSSGQVYNEQFF,TRBJ2-1,TRBD1,TRBV7-9,-
TGCAGCGTCGGGGGACAGGGGGCTAGCGGGAGCTACGAGCAGTACTTC,CSVGGQGASGSYEQYF,TRBJ2-7,TRBD1,TRBV29-1,many
TGTGCCAGCAGCTGGGGGACTAGCGGGGGTCAAAAGACCCAGTACTTC,CASSWGTSGGQKTQYF,TRBJ2-5,TRBD2,TRBV5-5,few
TGCAGCGTTGTGCCCCAAGAGACCCAGTACTTC,CSVVPQETQYF,TRBJ2-5,-,TRBV29-1,few
TGTGCCAGCAGCTTAGGGTTCACTGAAGCTTTCTTT,CASSLGFTEAFF,TRBJ1-1,-,TRBV7-9,few
TGTGCCAGCAGTCCTAGCGGCCGCACAGATACGCAGTATTTT,CASSPSGRTDTQYF,TRBJ2-3,TRBD2,TRBV6-1,few
TGCGCCAGCAGCCAGACGGCTCTAGCCGGCACAGATACGCAGTATTTT,CASSQTALAGTDTQYF,TRBJ2-3,-,TRBV4-1,-
TGTGCCAGCAGCCAAGACTGGGGGGCACAAGAGACCCAGTACTTC,CASSQDWGAQETQYF,TRBJ2-5,-,TRBV3-1,-
TGCGCCAGCAGTTCTAGCGGGGGGTTCCTTTATTTT,CASSSSGGFLYF,TRBJ2-3,TRBD2,TRBV10-1,once
TGTGCCAGCAGTCCTAGCGGGGGGGTCAATGAGCAGTTCTTC,CASSPSGGVNEQFF,TRBJ2-1,TRBD2,TRBV9,-
TGTGCCAGCAGCTGGGGACAGACAGCCTACGAGCAGTACTTC,CASSWGQTAYEQYF,TRBJ2-7,TRBD1,TRBV11-2,-
TGTGCCAGCAGCTTAATCGGCCGGGCCTTGGGCTACAATGAGCAGTTCTTC,CASSLIGRALGYNEQFF,TRBJ2-1,-,TRBV7-9,-
TGTGCCAGCAGGTCACCGGGACTAGCGGAAGAGACCCAGTACTTC,CASRSPGLAEETQYF,TRBJ2-5,TRBD2,TRBV12-3/TRBV12-4,few
TGCGCCAGCAGCTTGGGCCCAACAGGGGGAAGGACTGAAGCTTTCTTT,CASSLGPTGGRTEAFF,TRBJ1-1,TRBD1,TRBV5-1,few
TGTGCCAGCTCACCCCAGTCGGGGGGTGGTGGCTACACCTTC,CASSPQSGGGGYTF,TRBJ1-2,-,TRBV18,few
TGTGCCAGCAGCTTGTTAGCAGGGCAGAACACTGAAGCTTTCTTT,CASSLLAGQNTEAFF,TRBJ1-1,-,TRBV5-6,few
TGTGCCAGCAGGAAACTAGGATATGGTGAGCAGTTCTTC,CASRKLGYGEQFF,TRBJ2-1,-,TRBV6-1,-
TGCAGCGTTGTGGGAGTTGGCAACTATGGCTACACCTTC,CSVVGVGNYGYTF,TRBJ1-2,-,TRBV29-1,few
TGTGCCAGCAGCGGACGGGCAGGACCCTACGAGCAGTACTTC,CASSGRAGPYEQYF,TRBJ2-7,-,TRBV13,-
TGCAGTGCTCAGGGACTAGCGGGAAGCACAGATACGCAGTATTTT,CSAQGLAGSTDTQYF,TRBJ2-3,TRBD2,TRBV20-1,few
TGTGCCAGCAGCTTAGATTACCAAAACAATGAGCAGTTCTTC,CASSLDYQNNEQFF,TRBJ2-1,-,TRBV11-2,once
TGCGCCAGCAGCCGCCGCGGGGGTCCGAACACCGGGGAGCTGTTTTTT,CASSRRGGPNTGELFF,TRBJ2-2,TRBD2,TRBV4-1,-
TGCGCCAGCAGCTTGGGGGACAGTCCGTTTTACAATGAGCAGTTCTTC,CASSLGDSPFYNEQFF,TRBJ2-1,TRBD1,TRBV5-1,-
TGCGCCAGCAGTCAGGCCCTGGGACAGGGGAACTACGAGCAGTACTTC,CASSQALGQGNYEQYF,TRBJ2-7,TRBD1,TRBV5-1,few
TGTGCCAGCAGCTTGGGACTCCCTAGCACAGATACGCAGTATTTT,CASSLGLPSTDTQYF,TRBJ2-3,-,TRBV7-2,many
TGCAGCGTTGAAAGGACAGGGAACGAGCAGTACTTC,CSVERTGNEQYF,TRBJ2-7,TRBD1,TRBV29-1,-
TGCGCCAGCAGCTTGGGGGCTGTCAGCTCCTACAATGAGCAGTTCTTC,CASSLGAVSSYNEQFF,TRBJ2-1,-,TRBV5-1,once
TGTGCCAGCAGCCCCGTCAGGGGCGCCAATCAGCCCCAGCATTTT,CASSPVRGANQPQHF,TRBJ1-5,-,TRBV6-2/TRBV6-3,-
TGTGCCAGCAGCCGACTAGCGGGAGCAACAGATACGCAGTATTTT,CASSRLAGATDTQYF,TRBJ2-3,TRBD2,TRBV7-9,-
TGTGCCAGCAGTCCGGGCGACCATACGGGCAATCAGCCCCAGCATTTT,CASSPGDHTGNQPQHF,TRBJ1-5,-,TRBV6-2/TRBV6-3,-